Reported below is one T cell receptor (beta chain). This sample was included in a study of control samples from healthy donors and cancer patients. The CDR3 sequence is 15 residues long. Per the germline V gene, CDR1 is MGHRA and CDR2 is YSYEKL. The ends were cut back, 5 bases at V and 5 bases at J, with 18 bases in the middle. The method was immunoSEQ multiplex PCR; TCRdb's version includes in-frame clones alone and lacks a portion of them. The data show 160,000 or so clones, under 96% seen once. V is TRBV4-1 and J is TRBJ1-1; D is perhaps TRBD1 (5 bases). The clonotype originates from a woman in her 30s in good health. Sequences were obtained from blood. The chain's CDR3 is CASSFKGVQGTEAFF. CDR3 coding DNA: TGCGCCAGCAGCTTCAAGGGAGTCCAGGGTACTGAAGCTTTCTTT.